What follows are 32 T cell receptor beta chains derived from one specimen sequenced in a study of beta chain features in type 1 diabetes. What was sequenced were expressed TCRB transcripts, since all of the isolated RNA had been reverse transcribed. The table came from immunoSEQ multiplex PCR; TCRdb's copy has only in-frame clones and leaves some out. The table includes 35,000 or so clones, around 60% detected once. Specimen: Tregs from blood. The receptors derive from a woman aged 25 to 39 in good health.

The V gene is TRBV18, the J gene TRBJ2-7; TRBD2 agrees at 9 bases. Per the germline V gene, CDR1 is KGHSH and CDR2 is LQKENI. Trimming cost V 4 bases and J 2 bases; bases outside gene matches: 9. CDR3 length: 16 residues. CDR3 nucleotides: TGTGCCAGCTCACACTCAATGGCGGGAGGGACCTACGAGCAGTACTTC. Translating it yields CASSHSMAGGTYEQYF. Full variable domain (rest looked up from reference TRBV18 and TRBJ2-7): NAGVMQNPRHLVRRRGQEARLRCSPMKGHSHVYWYRQLPEEGLKFMVYLQKENIIDESGMPKERFSAEFPKEGPSILRIQQVVRGDSAAYFCASSHSMAGGTYEQYFGPGTRLTVT.

V is TRBV4-2 and J is TRBJ1-1; D is possibly TRBD1 (5 bases). V was shortened by 0 bases and J by 2 bases, with 16 bases between the two germline ends. Germline V gene data show CDR1 as LGHNA and CDR2 as YNFKEQ. The length of the CDR3 is 17 residues. The CDR3 DNA reads TGTGCCAGCAGCCAAGATGATACGGGACTTCTTAACACTGAAGCTTTCTTT. Protein product: CASSQDDTGLLNTEAFF.

The chain couples TRBV7-2 to TRBJ2-3, with D perhaps matching TRBD2 (6 bases). This CDR3 has 16 residues. Germline V gives CDR1 SGHTA, CDR2 FQGNSA. Trimming removed 1 base at V and 2 bases at J, with 13 bases between. The DNA for the CDR3 is TGTGCCAGCAGCTTAGGGAGGGGACTTTTCACAGATACGCAGTATTTT. This gives the protein CASSLGRGLFTDTQYF.

J is TRBJ2-7 and V is TRBV28; a possible D gene is TRBD2 (6 bases). The CDR3 runs 14 residues. Looked up from germline, CDR1 is MDHEN and CDR2 is SYDVKM. With 1 base removed from V and 3 bases from J, the gap between germline ends came to 10 bases. This CDR3 reads CASSLSETSYEQYF. The CDR3 coding sequence is TGTGCCAGCAGTTTATCCGAGACTAGCTACGAGCAGTACTTC.

This clone was seen just once. This chain joins TRBV29-1 and TRBJ2-5; 8 bases line up with TRBD1. This CDR3 spans 12 amino acids. Per germline, CDR1 SQVTM and CDR2 ANQGSEA. V dropped 7 bases and J dropped 2; count of bases not matched to a gene: 3. This CDR3 is CSGGQGQETQYF. CDR3 nucleotide sequence: TGCAGCGGTGGACAGGGACAAGAGACCCAGTACTTC.

The chain uses TRBV6-5 and TRBJ2-1; no clear D. The germline V gene encodes CDR1 MNHEY and CDR2 SVGAGI. The CDR3 spans 15 residues. V was shortened by 2 bases and J by 1 base, with 9 bases between the two germline ends. CDR3 sequence (DNA): TGTGCCAGCAGTTACGACTTTCGGTCCTACAATGAGCAGTTCTTC. As protein: CASSYDFRSYNEQFF.

V usage is TRBV9 and J usage is TRBJ2-2; TRBD2 agrees at 10 bases. CDR1 is SGDLS and CDR2 is YYNGEE in the germline V gene. J was trimmed by 6 bases and V by 4 bases; bases with no gene match: 12. This CDR3 has 17 residues. The CDR3 coding sequence is TGTGCCAGCAGCACCTCTAGCGGGAGTTTGATCGCCGGGGAGCTGTTTTTT. Translation gives CASSTSSGSLIAGELFF.

The chain has TRBV27 and TRBJ1-1; D is perhaps TRBD1 (5 bases). Germline CDR1 MNHEY, CDR2 SMNVEV (reference sequence). V lost 6 bases, J lost 1 base, and 15 bases lay in between. This CDR3 is built from 15 residues. CDR3 coding DNA: TGTGCCAGCAGCCTAGTAGGGGTGTCGAACACTGAAGCTTTCTTT. Translated, it gives CASSLVGVSNTEAFF.

The chain links TRBV4-1 to TRBJ2-7, with D perhaps matching TRBD2 (6 bases). The CDR3 has 17 amino acids. Trimming cost V 4 bases and J 2 bases, with 21 bases left between them. CDR1 and CDR2 (germline): MGHRA, YSYEKL. The CDR3 here is CASSLTWGLLGTYEQYF. CDR3 bases: TGCGCCAGCAGCCTGACCTGGGGACTCCTGGGAACCTACGAGCAGTACTTC.

The rearrangement links TRBV5-1 to TRBJ1-6; maybe TRBD1 (5 bases). Germline assignment: CDR1 SGHRS and CDR2 YFSETQ. The germline V and J ends were trimmed by 0 bases and 11 bases, with 9 bases remaining between them. The CDR3 loop spans 13 amino acids. The CDR3 DNA reads as TGCGCCAGCAGCTTGGAGCGGGGGGCACCCCTCCACTTT. Protein: CASSLERGAPLHF.

The gene calls are TRBV7-8 and TRBJ1-5; D unclear. Trimming took 1 base from V and 4 from J, leaving 8 bases between them. The length of the CDR3 is 14 residues. Germline V gives CDR1 SGHVS, CDR2 FQNEAQ. DNA of the CDR3: TGTGCCAGCAGCTTAGGGGCAGCAAATCAGCCCCAGCATTTT. The encoded protein is CASSLGAANQPQHF. The whole variable domain, filled in from reference TRBV7-8 and TRBJ1-5, reads GAGVSQSPRYKVAKRGQDVALRCDPISGHVSLFWYQQALGQGPEFLTYFQNEAQLDKSGLPSDRFFAERPEGSVSTLKIQRTQQEDSAVYLCASSLGAANQPQHFGDGTRLSIL.

The chain has TRBV7-2 and TRBJ2-5; 7 positions match TRBD2. The DNA end favors TRBJ2-7, so the J call may be wrong. The germline CDR1 and CDR2 sequences are SGHTA and FQGNSA. This CDR3 spans 15 amino acids. CDR3 loop: CASSPSLAVPYEQYF. CDR3 DNA: TGTGCCAGCAGCCCTTCTCTAGCGGTACCCTACGAGCAGTACTTC.

The table lists this clone with a few counts. The chain joins TRBV9 to TRBJ2-3; 8 nucleotides agree with TRBD2. Germline values: CDR1 SGDLS, CDR2 YYNGEE. Germline trimming cut 4 bases from V and 4 bases from J; bases unmatched to any gene: 8. The CDR3 consists of 15 residues. CDR3 sequence (DNA): TGTGCCAGCAGCCGGGGGGGCGGGACTTCAGATACGCAGTATTTT. Amino acids: CASSRGGGTSDTQYF. Complete variable domain (other parts from reference TRBV9 and TRBJ2-3): DSGVTQTPKHLITATGQRVTLRCSPRSGDLSVYWYQQSLDQGLQFLIQYYNGEERAKGNILERFSAQQFPDLHSELNLSSLELGDSALYFCASSRGGGTSDTQYFGPGTRLTVL.

The chain is built from TRBV19 and TRBJ2-1; 11 nucleotides agree with TRBD1. V trimming: 10 bases; J trimming: 5 bases; junction bases outside the gene matches: 7. Germline-derived CDR1 and CDR2 are LNHDA and SQIVND (reference sequence). This CDR3 is built from 14 residues. The chain's CDR3 is CATRDRGGHNEQFF. CDR3 coding DNA: TGTGCCACAAGGGACAGGGGGGGACACAATGAGCAGTTCTTC.

The V and J genes are TRBV6-1 and TRBJ2-4; TRBD1 aligns across 8 bases. The CDR3 is made up of 15 amino acids. The V segment lost 3 bases and the J segment 9 bases; nucleotides outside the gene matches: 10. CDR1 MNHNS and CDR2 SASEGT come from the germline V gene. CDR3 nucleotides: TGTGCCAGCAGTGACCGTTCCCGACAGGGGAGCATTCAGTACTTC. Translated: CASSDRSRQGSIQYF.

This chain joins TRBV18 and TRBJ2-7; D ambiguous. V dropped 3 bases and J dropped 5 bases, with 8 bases sitting between them. The CDR3 has 12 residues. The germline gives CDR1 KGHSH, CDR2 LQKENI. Written as DNA, the CDR3 is TGTGCCAGCTCACCGGCGGCCCACGAGCAGTACTTC. Translating it yields CASSPAAHEQYF.

The chain couples TRBV9 to TRBJ2-1; 11 nucleotides agree with TRBD2. Losses at the gene ends were 2 bases for V and 5 bases for J; bases not matched to a gene: 3. The CDR3 is 15 residues long. Germline V gives CDR1 SGDLS, CDR2 YYNGEE. CDR3 coding DNA: TGTGCCAGCAGCGTTAGCGGGAGGGCTCACAATGAGCAGTTCTTC. It encodes CASSVSGRAHNEQFF.

The chain combines TRBV29-1 with TRBJ2-1; 14 positions agree with TRBD2. Trimming cost V 6 bases and J 4 bases; bases outside gene matches: 5. This CDR3 has 15 amino acids. Looked up from germline, CDR1 is SQVTM and CDR2 is ANQGSEA. The CDR3 protein is CSVLGTSGRYNEQFF. CDR3 nucleotide sequence: TGCAGCGTCCTCGGGACTAGCGGGAGATACAATGAGCAGTTCTTC.

The J gene is TRBJ2-1, the V gene TRBV30; 10 positions agree with TRBD2. The CDR3 is 14 amino acids. V trimming: 8 bases; J trimming: 3 bases; junction bases outside the gene matches: 7. The germline V gene has CDR1 GTSNPN and CDR2 SVGIG (reference sequence). CDR3 bases: TGTGCCGGCACAGCGGGAGGGCTCTACAATGAGCAGTTCTTC. This codes for CAGTAGGLYNEQFF.

V gene TRBV4-2 combines with J gene TRBJ2-1; TRBD2 matches at 12 bases. V was clipped by 5 bases and J by 1 base; unmatched bases: 9. CDR1 LGHNA and CDR2 YNFKEQ come from the germline V gene. The CDR3 has 18 amino acids. In DNA form, the CDR3 reads TGTGCCAGCAGCGAAGCTGGACTAGCGGGGCCTTCCTACAATGAGCAGTTCTTC. Translated: CASSEAGLAGPSYNEQFF.

In this sample, this clone turned up a few times. The CDR3 here is CASSRRTSGVSSTDTQYF. The CDR3 region has the DNA TGCGCCAGCAGCAGGCGGACTAGCGGGGTTTCCAGCACAGATACGCAGTATTTT. This chain uses TRBV5-1 with TRBJ2-3; TRBD2 matches at 12 bases. This CDR3 has 18 amino acids. J lost 0 bases, V lost 4 bases, and 9 bases had no gene match. Germline CDR1 SGHRS, CDR2 YFSETQ.

In regard to this clone: Within the sample, other DNA sequences also encode this same CDR3. The V gene is TRBV18, the J gene TRBJ2-7, with D hard to call. Trimming took off 3 bases at V and 0 bases at J, with 3 bases between the two ends. This CDR3 is built from 12 residues. Germline-derived CDR1 and CDR2 are KGHSH and LQKENI. The CDR3 DNA sequence: TGTGCCAGCTCACCCGGCTCCTACGAGCAGTACTTC. Amino acid sequence: CASSPGSYEQYF. Full variable domain (remainder filled in from reference TRBV18 and TRBJ2-7): NAGVMQNPRHLVRRRGQEARLRCSPMKGHSHVYWYRQLPEEGLKFMVYLQKENIIDESGMPKERFSAEFPKEGPSILRIQQVVRGDSAAYFCASSPGSYEQYFGPGTRLTVT.

The rearrangement links TRBV23-1 to TRBJ2-7, with a possible D match to TRBD1 (7 bases). TRBV23-1 is labeled an ORF, and its function is uncertain. Trimming left V 0 bases short and J 3 bases short, with 21 bases between. The CDR3 runs to 18 residues. The CDR3 coding sequence is TGCGCCAGCAGTCAATCGTATTGGAGGGACAGAGCTAGCTACGAGCAGTACTTC. Amino acid sequence: CASSQSYWRDRASYEQYF.

This chain connects TRBV19 to TRBJ2-4; the match to TRBD2 covers 14 bases. Germline V gene data show CDR1 as LNHDA and CDR2 as SQIVND (reference sequence). The CDR3 runs to 19 residues. V gave up 4 bases and J gave up 0 bases; unmatched junction bases: 8. The CDR3 DNA follows: TGTGCCAGTAGTAACCGACTAGCGGGAGGGCTCCTAGCCAAAAACATTCAGTACTTC. Translation gives CASSNRLAGGLLAKNIQYF.

The genes are TRBV18 and TRBJ1-2; D is possibly TRBD1 (5 bases). The CDR3 is made up of 14 amino acids. Germline V gives CDR1 KGHSH, CDR2 LQKENI. V gave up 3 bases and J gave up 3 bases, with 11 bases separating them. The DNA of the CDR3 is TGTGCCAGCTCACCCTCGGACACCTACTATGGCTACACCTTC. Its protein product is CASSPSDTYYGYTF.

The J gene is TRBJ2-1, the V gene TRBV4-1, with a tentative D call TRBD2 (5 bases). Trimming took off 0 bases at V and 4 bases at J, with 19 bases between the two ends. CDR1 is MGHRA, CDR2 YSYEKL, per germline. This CDR3 is built from 18 residues. The CDR3 region has the DNA TGCGCCAGCAGCCAAGAGGTCGCCGGCGAAGGACTTTACAATGAGCAGTTCTTC. This codes for CASSQEVAGEGLYNEQFF.

This clone was seen a handful of times. The rearrangement links TRBV7-2 to TRBJ2-1; TRBD1 matches 8 bases. Germline lookup yields CDR1 SGHTA and CDR2 FQGNSA. The CDR3 covers 11 residues. V gave up 11 bases and J gave up 7 bases; unmatched junction bases: 4. CDR3 coding DNA: TGTGCCTCCCAGGGGGCTAATGAGCAGTTCTTC. Translated, it gives CASQGANEQFF. The whole variable domain, remainder taken from reference TRBV7-2 and TRBJ2-1, is GAGVSQSPSNKVTEKGKDVELRCDPISGHTALYWYRQSLGQGLEFLIYFQGNSAPDKSGLPSDRFSAERTGGSVSTLTIQRTQQEDSAVYLCASQGANEQFFGPGTRLTVL.

Concerning this clone itself: The junction differs from germline at one of its ends, possibly a read error. The CDR3 spells CASSLRTVSSGSLGNEQFF. CDR3 nucleotides: TGTGCTAGCAGCTTAAGAACCGTGTCTAGCGGGAGCCTGGGGAATGAGCAGTTCTTC. The V and J genes are TRBV7-7 and TRBJ2-1, with 10 positions matching TRBD2. Per germline, CDR1 SSHAT and CDR2 FNYEAQ (reference sequence). The CDR3 loop spans 19 amino acids. The full variable domain, completed using reference TRBV7-7 and TRBJ2-1, is GAGVSQSPRYKVTKRGQDVTLRCDPISSHATLYWYQQALGQGPEFLTYFNYEAQPDKSGLPSDRFSAERPEGSISTLTIQRTEQRDSAMYRCASSLRTVSSGSLGNEQFFGPGTRLTVL.

J is TRBJ2-3 and V is TRBV27, with D possibly matching TRBD1 (6 bases). The germline gives CDR1 MNHEY, CDR2 SMNVEV (reference sequence). V shed 7 bases and J shed 9 bases, with 23 bases lying between them. The CDR3 has 15 residues. The CDR3 protein is CASTSGTPLRPTQYF. The CDR3 nucleotides read TGTGCCAGCACCTCCGGGACACCGCTTCGACCGACGCAGTATTTT.

The chain links TRBV29-1 to TRBJ2-3; 14 nucleotides agree with TRBD2. The CDR3 covers 16 residues. Germline assignment: CDR1 SQVTM and CDR2 ANQGSEA. V lost 3 bases and J lost 3; bases outside the gene matches: 5. The CDR3 DNA reads TGCAGCGTTGAGCCCGGGACTAGCGGGAGAACAGATACGCAGTATTTT. It encodes CSVEPGTSGRTDTQYF.

The chain carries TRBV19 and TRBJ2-7; maybe TRBD1 (5 bases). Germline V gives CDR1 LNHDA, CDR2 SQIVND (reference sequence). Deletions cut 3 bases from V and 3 bases from J, with 9 bases between. The CDR3 runs to 13 residues. As DNA, the CDR3 is TGTGCCAGTAGTATTCCAGGGTACTACGAGCAGTACTTC. This gives the protein CASSIPGYYEQYF.

Points on this clone: Different DNA sequences within this sample yield the same CDR3. The V gene is TRBV5-1, the J gene TRBJ2-7; D is unclear. CDR1 and CDR2 from the germline V gene are SGHRS and YFSETQ. CDR3 length: 11 amino acids. The V end was cut by 0 bases, the J end by 6 bases, with 4 bases between. CDR3 sequence reads: CASSLAGEQYF. CDR3 sequence (DNA): TGCGCCAGCAGCTTGGCCGGCGAGCAGTACTTC.